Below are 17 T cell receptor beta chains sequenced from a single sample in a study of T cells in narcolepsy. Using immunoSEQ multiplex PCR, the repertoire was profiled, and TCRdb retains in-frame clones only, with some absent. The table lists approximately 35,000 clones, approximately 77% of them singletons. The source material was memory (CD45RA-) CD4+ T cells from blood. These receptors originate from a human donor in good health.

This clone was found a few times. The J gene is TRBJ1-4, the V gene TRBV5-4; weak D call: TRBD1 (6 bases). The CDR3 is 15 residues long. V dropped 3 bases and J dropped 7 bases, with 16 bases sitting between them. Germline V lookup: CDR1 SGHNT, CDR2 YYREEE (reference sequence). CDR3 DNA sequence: TGTGCCAGCAGCTCATGGTACGGGGGCATTGAAAAACTGTTTTTT. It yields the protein CASSSWYGGIEKLFF.

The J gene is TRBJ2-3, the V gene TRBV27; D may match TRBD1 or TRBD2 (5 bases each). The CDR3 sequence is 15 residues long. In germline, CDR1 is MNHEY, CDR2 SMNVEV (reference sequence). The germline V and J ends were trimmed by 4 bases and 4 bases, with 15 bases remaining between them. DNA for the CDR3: TGTGCCAGCAGTTCCCTGGGGGTGAGTGCAGATACGCAGTATTTT. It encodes CASSSLGVSADTQYF.

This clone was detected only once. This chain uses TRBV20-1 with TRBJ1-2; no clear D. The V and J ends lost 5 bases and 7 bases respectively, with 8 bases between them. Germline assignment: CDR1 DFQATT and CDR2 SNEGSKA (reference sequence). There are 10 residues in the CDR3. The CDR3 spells CSAGLSGYTF. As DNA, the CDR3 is TGCAGTGCTGGGTTGTCTGGCTACACCTTC.

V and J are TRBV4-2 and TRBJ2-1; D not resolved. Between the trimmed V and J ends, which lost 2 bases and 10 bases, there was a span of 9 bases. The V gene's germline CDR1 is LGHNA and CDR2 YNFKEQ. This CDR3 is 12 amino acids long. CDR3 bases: TGTGCCAGCAGCCAACACCCGCGGGAGCAGTTCTTC. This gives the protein CASSQHPREQFF.

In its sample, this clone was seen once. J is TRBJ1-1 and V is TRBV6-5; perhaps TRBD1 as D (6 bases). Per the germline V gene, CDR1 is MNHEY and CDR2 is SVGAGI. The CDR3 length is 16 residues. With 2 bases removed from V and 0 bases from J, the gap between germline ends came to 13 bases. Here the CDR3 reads CASSYRQGRMNTEAFF. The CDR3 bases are TGTGCCAGCAGTTACCGGCAGGGGCGAATGAACACTGAAGCTTTCTTT.

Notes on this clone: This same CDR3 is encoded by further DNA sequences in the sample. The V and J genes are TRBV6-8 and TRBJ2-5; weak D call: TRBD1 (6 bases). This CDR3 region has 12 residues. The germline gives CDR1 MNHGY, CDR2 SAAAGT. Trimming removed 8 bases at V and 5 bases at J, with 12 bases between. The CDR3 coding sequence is TGTGCCAGCTCCTGGGGGCGGGAGACCCAGTACTTC. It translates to CASSWGRETQYF.

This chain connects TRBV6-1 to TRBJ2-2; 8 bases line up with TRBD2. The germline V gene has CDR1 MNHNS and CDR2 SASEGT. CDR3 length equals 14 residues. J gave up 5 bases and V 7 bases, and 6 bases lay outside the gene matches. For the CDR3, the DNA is TGTGCCAGCACCAGGAGCGGGAGTACCGGGGAGCTGTTTTTT. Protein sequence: CASTRSGSTGELFF.

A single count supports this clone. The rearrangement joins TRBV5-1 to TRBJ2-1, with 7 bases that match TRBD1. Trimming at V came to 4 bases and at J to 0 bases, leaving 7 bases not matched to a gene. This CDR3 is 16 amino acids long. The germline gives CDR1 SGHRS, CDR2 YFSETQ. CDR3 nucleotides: TGCGCCAGCAGCGGGGGAACAGGGGACTCCTACAATGAGCAGTTCTTC. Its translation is CASSGGTGDSYNEQFF.

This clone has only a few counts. CDR3: CAISDQNEKLFF. The CDR3 coding sequence is TGTGCCATCAGTGACCAAAATGAAAAACTGTTTTTT. V usage is TRBV10-3 and J usage is TRBJ1-4, with no clear D. V lost 3 bases and J lost 5, with 4 bases in between. CDR3 length equals 12 residues. Germline lookup yields CDR1 ENHRY and CDR2 SYGVKD.

The CDR3 loop is CASSFQGQGTVYGYTF. CDR3 coding DNA: TGTGCCAGCAGTTTTCAGGGGCAAGGGACAGTCTATGGCTACACCTTC. The rearrangement links TRBV28 to TRBJ1-2; 7 bases match TRBD1. The CDR3 runs 16 residues. After removal of 3 bases from V and 4 bases from J, the junction contained 11 bases not matched to a gene. Per germline, CDR1 MDHEN and CDR2 SYDVKM.

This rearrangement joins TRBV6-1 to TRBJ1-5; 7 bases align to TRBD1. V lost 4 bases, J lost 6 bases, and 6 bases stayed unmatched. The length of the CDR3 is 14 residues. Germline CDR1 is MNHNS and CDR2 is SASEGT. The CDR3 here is CASSATGWGQPQHF. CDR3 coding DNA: TGTGCCAGCAGTGCGACAGGGTGGGGTCAGCCCCAGCATTTT.

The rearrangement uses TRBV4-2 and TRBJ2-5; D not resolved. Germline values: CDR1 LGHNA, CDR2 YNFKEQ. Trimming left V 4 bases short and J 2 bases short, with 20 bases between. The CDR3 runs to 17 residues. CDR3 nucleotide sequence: TGTGCCAGCAGCCTAGGCCGGGCTAGAGGTTTACAAGAGACCCAGTACTTC. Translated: CASSLGRARGLQETQYF.

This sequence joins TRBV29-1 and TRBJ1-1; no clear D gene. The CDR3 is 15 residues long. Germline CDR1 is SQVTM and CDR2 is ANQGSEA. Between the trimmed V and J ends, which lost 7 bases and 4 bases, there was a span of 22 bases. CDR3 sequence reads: CSGRRLTVLTTEAFF. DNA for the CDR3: TGCAGCGGTCGCCGCCTGACCGTACTGACCACTGAAGCTTTCTTT. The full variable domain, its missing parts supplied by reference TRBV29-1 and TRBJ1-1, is SAVISQKPSRDICQRGTSLTIQCQVDSQVTMMFWYRQQPGQSLTLIATANQGSEATYESGFVIDKFPISRPNLTFSTLTVSNMSPEDSSIYLCSGRRLTVLTTEAFFGQGTRLTVV.

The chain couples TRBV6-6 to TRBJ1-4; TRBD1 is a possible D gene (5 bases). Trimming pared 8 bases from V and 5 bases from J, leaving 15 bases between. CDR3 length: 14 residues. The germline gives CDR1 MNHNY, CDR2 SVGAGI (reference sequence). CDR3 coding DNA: TGTGCCAGCGTACGTGGGGGGACCAATGAAAAACTGTTTTTT. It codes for CASVRGGTNEKLFF.

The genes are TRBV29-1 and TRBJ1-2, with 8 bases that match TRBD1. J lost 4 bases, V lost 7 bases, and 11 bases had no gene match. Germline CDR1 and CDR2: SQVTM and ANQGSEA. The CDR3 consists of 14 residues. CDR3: CSAPTGGGSYGYTF. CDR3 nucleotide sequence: TGCAGCGCTCCAACAGGGGGGGGATCCTATGGCTACACCTTC.

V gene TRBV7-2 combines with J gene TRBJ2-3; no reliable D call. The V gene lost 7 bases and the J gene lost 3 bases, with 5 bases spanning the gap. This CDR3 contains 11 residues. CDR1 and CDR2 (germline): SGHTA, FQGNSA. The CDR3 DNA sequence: TGTGCCAGCATCGCGACAGATACGCAGTATTTT. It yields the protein CASIATDTQYF.

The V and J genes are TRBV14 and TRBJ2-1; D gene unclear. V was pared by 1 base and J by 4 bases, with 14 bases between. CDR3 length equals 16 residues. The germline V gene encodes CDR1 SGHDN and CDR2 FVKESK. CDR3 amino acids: CASSQVPRVLYNEQFF. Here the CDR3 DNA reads TGTGCCAGCAGCCAAGTCCCCCGGGTTTTATACAATGAGCAGTTCTTC. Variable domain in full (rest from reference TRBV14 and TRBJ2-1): EAGVTQFPSHSVIEKGQTVTLRCDPISGHDNLYWYRRVMGKEIKFLLHFVKESKQDESGMPNNRFLAERTGGTYSTLKVQPAELEDSGVYFCASSQVPRVLYNEQFFGPGTRLTVL.